Only a few counts were recorded for the clone carrying this T cell receptor beta chain. Its antigen is still unknown. The CDR3 extends over 13 amino acids. V was clipped by 7 bases and J by 3 bases, with 10 bases between them. Germline V gene data show CDR1 as MNHEY and CDR2 as SVGEGT. These data belong to a study of T cell repertoires in cytomegalovirus infection. Study-wide background: Both recently identified HLA-C-restricted and well-studied HLA-B-restricted CMV epitopes were used in the study. Matching HLA type, along with CMV infection, was indicated by public TCR beta signatures.

Whole-study results and caveats: Predominance within the ex vivo response was attributable to HLA-C-restricted CMV-specific TCR beta clonotypes. Totalled public TCR beta family frequency picked out people who carried CMV plus the relevant HLA.

TCRdb called the reads again in MiXCR, with one record for every CDR3 protein. The sample yields around 540,000 distinct CDR3 sequences, roughly a third seen once. This chain links TRBV6-2 or TRBV6-3 with TRBJ2-1, with D perhaps TRBD2 (6 bases). The sequence was collected from a human donor in good health (CMV status not recorded). Some clones in this sample may be carry-over from other donors' samples. Sequences were derived from cultured PBMCs, sampled from culture after CMV antigen stimulation. The CDR3 loop reads CASTGGIYNEQFF. CDR3 bases: TGTGCCAGCACGGGCGGGATCTACAATGAGCAGTTCTTC.